The sequence of this TCR beta chain was determined in a study of T cell responses to AZD1222 COVID-19 vaccine. Study-wide results and limits: The reported proportion of spike-specific TCRs targeting unmutated variant regions was nearly half. In all cases, repertoires were sampled only after the peak T cell response. At study baseline, merely five or six AZD1222 recipients were seropositive. Spike as a whole was targeted by vaccine-associated CD4 TCRs, dominant at 160-218 and 743-854.

Measured with immunoSEQ multiplex PCR; TCRdb has only the in-frame clones, and not every one. This table holds 100,000 to 140,000 clones, nearly 90% found once. The CDR3 is 14 residues long. Per germline, CDR1 MNHEY and CDR2 SMNVEV (reference sequence). With 4 bases clipped from V and 8 bases from J, the junction kept 8 bases outside the gene matches. As for this clone: Its specificity is not known.

The sequence derives from an adult who received the AZD1222 COVID-19 vaccine. This chain uses TRBV27 with TRBJ1-2; 9 nucleotides agree with TRBD1. The material sequenced was peripheral blood, taken 28 days after the second AZD1222 dose. The CDR3 DNA reads TGTGCCAGCAGTTCCCACCGGGACAGGGTGGGCTACACCTTC. Amino acid sequence: CASSSHRDRVGYTF.